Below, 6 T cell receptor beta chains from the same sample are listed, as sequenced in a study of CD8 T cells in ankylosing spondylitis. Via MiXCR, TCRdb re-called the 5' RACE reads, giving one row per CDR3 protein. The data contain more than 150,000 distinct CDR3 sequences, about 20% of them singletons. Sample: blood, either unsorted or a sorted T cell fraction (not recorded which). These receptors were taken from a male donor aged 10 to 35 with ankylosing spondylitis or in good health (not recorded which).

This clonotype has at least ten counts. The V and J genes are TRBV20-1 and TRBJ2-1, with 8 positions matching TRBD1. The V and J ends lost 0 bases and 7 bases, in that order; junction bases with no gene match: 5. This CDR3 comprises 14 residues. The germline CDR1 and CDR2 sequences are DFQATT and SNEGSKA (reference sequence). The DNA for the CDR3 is TGCAGTGCTAGAGACCGACAGGGGTGGAATGAGCAGTTCTTC. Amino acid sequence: CSARDRQGWNEQFF.

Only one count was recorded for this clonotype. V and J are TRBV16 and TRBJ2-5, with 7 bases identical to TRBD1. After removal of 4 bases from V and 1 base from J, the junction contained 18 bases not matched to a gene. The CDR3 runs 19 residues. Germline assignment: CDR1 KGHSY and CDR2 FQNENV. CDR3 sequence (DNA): TGTGCCAGCAGCCCCCAGCGACAGGGTCCCCCTTTGCGCCAAGAGACCCAGTACTTC. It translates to CASSPQRQGPPLRQETQYF.

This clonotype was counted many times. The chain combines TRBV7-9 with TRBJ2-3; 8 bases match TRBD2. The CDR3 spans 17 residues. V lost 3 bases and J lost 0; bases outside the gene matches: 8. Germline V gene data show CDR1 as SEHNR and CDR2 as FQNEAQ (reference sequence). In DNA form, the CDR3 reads TGTGCCAGCAGCTTCCCCCCTAGCGGGCGTAGCACAGATACGCAGTATTTT. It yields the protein CASSFPPSGRSTDTQYF.

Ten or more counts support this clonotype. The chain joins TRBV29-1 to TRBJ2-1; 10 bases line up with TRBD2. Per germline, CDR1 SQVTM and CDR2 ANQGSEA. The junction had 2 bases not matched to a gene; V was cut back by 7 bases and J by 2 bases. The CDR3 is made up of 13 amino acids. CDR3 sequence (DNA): TGCAGCGGTGGGACTAGCGCCTACAATGAGCAGTTCTTC. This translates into CSGGTSAYNEQFF.

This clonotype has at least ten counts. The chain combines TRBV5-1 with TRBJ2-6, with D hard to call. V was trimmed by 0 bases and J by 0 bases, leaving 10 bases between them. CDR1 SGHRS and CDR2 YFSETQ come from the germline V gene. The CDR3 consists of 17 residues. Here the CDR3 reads CASSLAGFLSGANVLTF. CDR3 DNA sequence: TGCGCCAGCAGCTTGGCCGGTTTCCTCTCTGGGGCCAACGTCCTGACTTTC.

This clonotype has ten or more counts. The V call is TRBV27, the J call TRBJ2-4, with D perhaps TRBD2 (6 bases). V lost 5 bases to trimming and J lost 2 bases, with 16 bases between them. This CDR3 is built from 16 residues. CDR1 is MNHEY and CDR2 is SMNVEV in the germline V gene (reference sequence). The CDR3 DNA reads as TGTGCCAGCAGTGGCGGCGGAGGGAGCCCCAAAAACATTCAGTACTTC. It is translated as CASSGGGGSPKNIQYF.